The sequence of this T cell receptor beta chain was determined in a study of T cell clonality in common variable immunodeficiency. Findings and limits, study-wide: Compared with healthy controls, CVID subjects showed increased TCRbeta clonality, mostly in about a third. Authors noted CVID clonality's cause needs subpopulation repertoire sequencing. Patient heterogeneity in the CVID cohort limited correlations between repertoire features and clinical complications.

Blood samples were heparinized, about 5 to 9 ml per donor. Assay used: immunoSEQ multiplex PCR; TCRdb lists only in-frame clones, some missing. This repertoire lists more than 55,000 clones without singletons; 0.65% to 1% sits in the top ten. About this clone itself: Its antigen is still unknown. The missing CDR3 end, 3 residues past where the read stops, is filled in from the germline J gene.

Germline V gene data show CDR1 as DFQATT and CDR2 as SNEGSKA (reference sequence). CDR3 size: 15 residues. This sequence was found in a person between 18 and 69 years old in good health. Specimen: peripheral blood mononuclear cells. The chain uses TRBV20-1 and TRBJ1-2; tentative D call: TRBD1 (6 bases). The DNA read from the CDR3 is TGCAGTGCTGGTACAGGGAGTAGCAGCTACAATGAC. Protein: CSAGTGSSSYND. The complete CDR3 reads CSAGTGSSSYNDYTF.